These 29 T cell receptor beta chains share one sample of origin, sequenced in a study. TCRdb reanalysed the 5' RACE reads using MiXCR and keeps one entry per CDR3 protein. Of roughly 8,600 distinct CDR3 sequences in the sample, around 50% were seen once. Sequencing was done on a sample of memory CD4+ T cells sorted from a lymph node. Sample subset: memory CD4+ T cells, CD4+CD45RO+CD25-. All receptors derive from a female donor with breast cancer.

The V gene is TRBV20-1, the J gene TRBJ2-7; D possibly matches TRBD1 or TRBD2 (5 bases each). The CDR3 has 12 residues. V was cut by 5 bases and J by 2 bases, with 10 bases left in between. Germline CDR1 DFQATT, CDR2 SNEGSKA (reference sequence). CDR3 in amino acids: CSAGTQTYEQYF. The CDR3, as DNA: TGCAGTGCTGGGACGCAGACCTACGAGCAGTACTTC.

Here the CDR3 reads CASSLGPNYNQPQHF. CDR3 bases: TGTGCCAGCAGCCTGGGCCCCAACTACAATCAGCCCCAGCATTTT. V and J are TRBV5-5 and TRBJ1-5; no clear D. The V end lost 4 bases, the J end lost 3 bases, and 14 bases lay between the germline ends. CDR3 length equals 15 residues. Germline lookup yields CDR1 SGHKS and CDR2 YYEKEE (reference sequence).

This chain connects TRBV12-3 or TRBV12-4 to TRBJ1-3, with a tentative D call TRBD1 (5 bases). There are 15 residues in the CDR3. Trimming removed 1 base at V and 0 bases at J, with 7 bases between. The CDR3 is CASSLGQSSGNTIYF. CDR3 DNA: TGTGCCAGCAGTTTAGGACAGAGCTCTGGAAACACCATATATTTT.

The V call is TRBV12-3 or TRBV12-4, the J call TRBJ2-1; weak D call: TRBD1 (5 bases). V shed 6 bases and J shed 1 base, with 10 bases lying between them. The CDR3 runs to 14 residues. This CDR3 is CASSPDSSYNEQFF. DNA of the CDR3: TGTGCCAGCAGCCCAGACAGTTCCTACAATGAGCAGTTCTTC.

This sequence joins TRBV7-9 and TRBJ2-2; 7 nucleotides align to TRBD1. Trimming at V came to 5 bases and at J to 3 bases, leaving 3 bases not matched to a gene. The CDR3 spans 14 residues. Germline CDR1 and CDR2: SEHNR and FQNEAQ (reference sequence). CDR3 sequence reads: CASSLTGDTGELFF. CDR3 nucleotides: TGTGCCAGCAGCCTCACAGGGGACACCGGGGAGCTGTTTTTT.

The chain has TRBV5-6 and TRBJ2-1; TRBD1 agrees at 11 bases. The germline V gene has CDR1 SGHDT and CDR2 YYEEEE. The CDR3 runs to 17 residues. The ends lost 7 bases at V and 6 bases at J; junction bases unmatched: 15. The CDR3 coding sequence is TGTGCCAGCTCCCCCTCTTTCGGGACAGGGGGTACCAATGAGCAGTTCTTC. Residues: CASSPSFGTGGTNEQFF.

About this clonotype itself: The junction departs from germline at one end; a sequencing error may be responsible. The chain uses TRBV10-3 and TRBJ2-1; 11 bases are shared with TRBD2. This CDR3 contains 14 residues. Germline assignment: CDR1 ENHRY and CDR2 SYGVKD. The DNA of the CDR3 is TGTGCCACCACTAGCGGGAGTAGGCGGAATGAGCGGTTCTTC. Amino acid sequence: CATTSGSRRNERFF.

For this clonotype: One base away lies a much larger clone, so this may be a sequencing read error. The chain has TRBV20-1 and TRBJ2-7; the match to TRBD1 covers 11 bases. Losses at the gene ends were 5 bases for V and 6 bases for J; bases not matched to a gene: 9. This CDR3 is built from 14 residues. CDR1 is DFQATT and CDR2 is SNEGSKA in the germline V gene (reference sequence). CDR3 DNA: TGCAGTGCTCCCAGCAACGGACAGGGGGCCGAGCAGTACTTC. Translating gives CSAPSNGQGAEQYF.

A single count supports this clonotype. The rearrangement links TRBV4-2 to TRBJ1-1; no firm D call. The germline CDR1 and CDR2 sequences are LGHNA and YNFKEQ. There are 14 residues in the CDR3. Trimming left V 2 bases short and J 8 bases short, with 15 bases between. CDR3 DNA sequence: TGTGCCAGCAGCCAATACAGACAAGGCGGGGAAGCTTTCTTT. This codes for CASSQYRQGGEAFF.

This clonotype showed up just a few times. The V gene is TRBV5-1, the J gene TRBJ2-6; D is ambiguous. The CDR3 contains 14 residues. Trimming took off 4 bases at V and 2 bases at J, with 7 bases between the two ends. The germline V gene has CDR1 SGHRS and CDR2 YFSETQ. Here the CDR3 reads CASSMSTGANVLTF. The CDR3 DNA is TGCGCCAGCAGCATGAGTACTGGGGCCAACGTCCTGACTTTC.

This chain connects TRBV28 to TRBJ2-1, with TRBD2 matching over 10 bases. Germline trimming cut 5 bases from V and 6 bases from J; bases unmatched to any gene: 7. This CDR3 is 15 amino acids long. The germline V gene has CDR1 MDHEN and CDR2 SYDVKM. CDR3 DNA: TGTGCCAGCAGTCCAGCCAGCGGGGGGGCCAATGAGCAGTTCTTC. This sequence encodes CASSPASGGANEQFF.

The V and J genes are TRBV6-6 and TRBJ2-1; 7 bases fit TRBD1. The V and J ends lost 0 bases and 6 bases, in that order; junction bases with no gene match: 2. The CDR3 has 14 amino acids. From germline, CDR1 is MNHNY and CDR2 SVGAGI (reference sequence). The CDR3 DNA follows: TGTGCCAGCAGTTACTCGCGACAGGGCAATGAGCAGTTCTTC. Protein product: CASSYSRQGNEQFF.

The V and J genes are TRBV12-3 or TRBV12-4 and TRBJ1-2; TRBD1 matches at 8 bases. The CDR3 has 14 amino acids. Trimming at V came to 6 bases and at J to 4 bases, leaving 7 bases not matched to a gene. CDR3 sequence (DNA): TGTGCCAGCAGGCAGGGGGCGGGAGGCTATGGCTACACCTTC. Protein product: CASRQGAGGYGYTF.

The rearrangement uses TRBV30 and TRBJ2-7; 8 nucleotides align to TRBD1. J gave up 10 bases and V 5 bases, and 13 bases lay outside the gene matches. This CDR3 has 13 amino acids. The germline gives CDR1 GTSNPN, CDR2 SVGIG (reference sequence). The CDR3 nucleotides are TGTGCCTGGTCCGGACAGGGCTTCGGCGCCCAGTACTTC. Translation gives CAWSGQGFGAQYF.

The CDR3 spells CASSYVRMENTEAFF. For the CDR3, the DNA is TGTGCCAGCAGTTACGTTCGAATGGAGAACACTGAAGCTTTCTTT. The rearrangement uses TRBV6-5 and TRBJ1-1, with no clear D. The germline gives CDR1 MNHEY, CDR2 SVGAGI. Trimming left V 2 bases short and J 1 base short, with 11 bases between. The CDR3 loop spans 15 amino acids.

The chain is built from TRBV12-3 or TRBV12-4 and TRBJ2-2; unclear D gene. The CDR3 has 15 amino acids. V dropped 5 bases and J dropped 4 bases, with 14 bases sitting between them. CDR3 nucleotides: TGTGCCAGCAGTCCCGGGCCTATCTCCACCGGGGAGCTGTTTTTT. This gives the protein CASSPGPISTGELFF.

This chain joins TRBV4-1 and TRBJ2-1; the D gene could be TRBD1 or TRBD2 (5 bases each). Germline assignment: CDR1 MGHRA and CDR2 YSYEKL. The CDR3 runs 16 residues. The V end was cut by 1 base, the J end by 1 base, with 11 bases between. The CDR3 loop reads CASSQGTGGSYNEQFF. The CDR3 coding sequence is TGCGCCAGCAGCCAAGGAACAGGAGGTTCCTACAATGAGCAGTTCTTC.

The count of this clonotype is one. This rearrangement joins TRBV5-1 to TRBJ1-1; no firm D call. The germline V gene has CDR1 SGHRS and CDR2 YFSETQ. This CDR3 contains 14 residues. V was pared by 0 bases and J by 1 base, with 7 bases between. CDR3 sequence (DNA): TGCGCCAGCAGCTTGGCATTAGGGAACACTGAAGCTTTCTTT. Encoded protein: CASSLALGNTEAFF.

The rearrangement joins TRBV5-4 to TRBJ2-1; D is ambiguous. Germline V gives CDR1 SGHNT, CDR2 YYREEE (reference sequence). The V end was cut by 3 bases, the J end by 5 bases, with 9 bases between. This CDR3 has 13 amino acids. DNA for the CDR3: TGTGCCAGCAGCTGGAAGAATGACAATGAGCAGTTCTTC. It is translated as CASSWKNDNEQFF.

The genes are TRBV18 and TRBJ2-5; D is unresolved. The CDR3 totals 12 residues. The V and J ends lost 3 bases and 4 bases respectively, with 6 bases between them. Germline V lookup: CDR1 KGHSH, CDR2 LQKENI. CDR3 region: CASSPTRETQYF. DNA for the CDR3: TGTGCCAGCTCACCGACCCGAGAGACCCAGTACTTC.

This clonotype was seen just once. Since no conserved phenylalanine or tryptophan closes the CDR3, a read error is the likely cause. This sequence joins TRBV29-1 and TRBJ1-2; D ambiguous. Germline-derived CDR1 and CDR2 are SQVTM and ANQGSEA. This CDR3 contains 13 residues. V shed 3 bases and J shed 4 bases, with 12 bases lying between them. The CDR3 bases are TGCAGCGTTGATGGACCCTCGGGCTATGGCTACACCCTC. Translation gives CSVDGPSGYGYTL.

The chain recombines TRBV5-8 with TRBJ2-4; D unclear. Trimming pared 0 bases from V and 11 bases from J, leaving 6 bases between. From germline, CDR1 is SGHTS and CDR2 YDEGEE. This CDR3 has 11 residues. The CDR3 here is CASSLVQVQYF. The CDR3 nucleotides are TGTGCCAGCAGCTTGGTGCAGGTTCAGTACTTC. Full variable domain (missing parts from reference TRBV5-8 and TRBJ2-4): EAGVTQSPTHLIKTRGQQATLRCSPISGHTSVYWYQQALGLGLQFLLWYDEGEERNRGNFPPRFSGRQFPNYSSELNVNALELEDSALYLCASSLVQVQYFGAGTRLSVL.

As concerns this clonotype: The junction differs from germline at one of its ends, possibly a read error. This CDR3 is CASSQDGGGTDTQYF. CDR3 DNA: TGCGCCAGCAGCCAAGACGGGGGGGGGACAGATACGCAGTATTTT. V and J are TRBV4-2 and TRBJ2-3; 8 bases align to TRBD2. The CDR3 loop spans 15 amino acids. Germline lookup yields CDR1 LGHNA and CDR2 YNFKEQ.

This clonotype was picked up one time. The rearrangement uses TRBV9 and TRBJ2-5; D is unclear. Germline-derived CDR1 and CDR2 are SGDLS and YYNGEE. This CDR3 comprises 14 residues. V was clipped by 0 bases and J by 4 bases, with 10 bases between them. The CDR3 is CASSVDPLGETQYF. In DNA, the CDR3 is TGTGCCAGCAGCGTAGACCCCCTGGGAGAGACCCAGTACTTC.

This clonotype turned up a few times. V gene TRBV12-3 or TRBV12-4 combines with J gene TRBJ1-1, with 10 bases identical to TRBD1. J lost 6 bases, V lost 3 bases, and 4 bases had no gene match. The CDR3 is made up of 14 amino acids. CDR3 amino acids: CASSLGTGVSEAFF. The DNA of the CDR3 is TGTGCCAGCAGTTTGGGGACAGGGGTGTCTGAAGCTTTCTTT.

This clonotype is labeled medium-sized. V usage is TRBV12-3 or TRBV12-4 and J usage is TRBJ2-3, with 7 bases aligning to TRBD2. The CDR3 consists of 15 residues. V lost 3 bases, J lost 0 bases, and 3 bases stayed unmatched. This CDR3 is CASSFWGGSTDTQYF. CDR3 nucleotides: TGTGCCAGCAGTTTCTGGGGAGGGAGCACAGATACGCAGTATTTT.

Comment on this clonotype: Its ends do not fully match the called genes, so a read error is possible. CDR3 DNA sequence: TGTGCCAGCAGCCCGGACAGAATGAACACCGGGGAGCCGTTTTTT. Residues: CASSPDRMNTGEPFF. The chain couples TRBV6-5 to TRBJ2-2; possible D gene TRBD1, 6 bases. Germline lookup yields CDR1 MNHEY and CDR2 SVGAGI. This CDR3 region has 15 residues.

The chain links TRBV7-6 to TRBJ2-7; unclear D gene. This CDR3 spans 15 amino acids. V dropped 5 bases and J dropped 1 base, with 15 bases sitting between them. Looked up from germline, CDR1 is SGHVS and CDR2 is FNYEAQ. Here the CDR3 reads CASSPSERSSYEQYF. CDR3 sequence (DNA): TGTGCCAGCAGCCCTTCGGAGCGTTCATCCTACGAGCAGTACTTC.

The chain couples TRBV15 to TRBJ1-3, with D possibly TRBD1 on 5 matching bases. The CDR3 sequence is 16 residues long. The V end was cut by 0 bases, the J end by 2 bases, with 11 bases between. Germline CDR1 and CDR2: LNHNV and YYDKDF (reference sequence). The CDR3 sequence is CATSRDSAGAGNTIYF. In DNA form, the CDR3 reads TGTGCCACCAGCAGAGATTCTGCGGGGGCTGGAAACACCATATATTTT. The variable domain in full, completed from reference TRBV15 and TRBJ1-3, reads DAMVIQNPRYQVTQFGKPVTLSCSQTLNHNVMYWYQQKSSQAPKLLFHYYDKDFNNEADTPDNFQSRRPNTSFCFLDIRSPGLGDTAMYLCATSRDSAGAGNTIYFGEGSWLTVV.